This T cell receptor (beta chain) was recovered during a study of blood T cell repertoires in COVID-19. In the original analysis: From reference gene primer amplification, estimates of nucleated cell counts were derived. Method: immunoSEQ multiplex PCR; TCRdb's copy keeps in-frame clones and lacks some. That table supplies the V and J calls and clone size; D and trimming were determined from the DNA. The sample contains over 200,000 clones, 70% to 90% of which appear only once. Which cohort a participant joined came from the clinical history participants gave. Per the germline V gene, CDR1 is SGHNT and CDR2 is YENEEA. V was cut by 5 bases and J by 2 bases, with 3 bases left in between. The CDR3 length is 12 residues.

The sequenced material came from PBMCs or T cells enriched from blood (not recorded which). This receptor was obtained from a woman in her twenties or thirties who had been exposed to COVID-19. The chain uses TRBV11-3 and TRBJ2-2; D unclear. For the CDR3, the DNA is TGTGCCAGCAGCACTAACACCGGGGAGCTGTTTTTT. It yields the protein CASSTNTGELFF. The full variable domain, its missing parts supplied by reference TRBV11-3 and TRBJ2-2, is EAGVVQSPRYKIIEKKQPVAFWCNPISGHNTLYWYLQNLGQGPELLIRYENEEAVDDSQLPKDRFSAERLKGVDSTLKIQPAELGDSAVYLCASSTNTGELFFGEGSRLTVL.